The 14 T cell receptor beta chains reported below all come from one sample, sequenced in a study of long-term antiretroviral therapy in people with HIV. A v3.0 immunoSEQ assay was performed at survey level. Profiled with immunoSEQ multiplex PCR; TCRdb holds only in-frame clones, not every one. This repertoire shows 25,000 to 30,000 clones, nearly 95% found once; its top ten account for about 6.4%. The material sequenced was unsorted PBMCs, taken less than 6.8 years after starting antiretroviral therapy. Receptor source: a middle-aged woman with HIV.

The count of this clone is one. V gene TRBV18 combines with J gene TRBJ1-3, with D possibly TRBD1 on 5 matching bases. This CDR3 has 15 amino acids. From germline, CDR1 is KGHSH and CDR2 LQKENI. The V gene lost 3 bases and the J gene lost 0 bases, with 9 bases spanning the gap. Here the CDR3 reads CASSPQDSSGNTIYF. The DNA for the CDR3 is TGTGCCAGCTCACCCCAAGACAGCTCTGGAAACACCATATATTTT.

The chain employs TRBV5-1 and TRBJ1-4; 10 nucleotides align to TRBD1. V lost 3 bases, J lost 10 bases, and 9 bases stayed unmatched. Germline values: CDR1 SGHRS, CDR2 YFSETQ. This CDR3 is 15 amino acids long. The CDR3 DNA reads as TGCGCCAGCAGCTCCCGGACAGGGGGAACGGGAAAACTGTTTTTT. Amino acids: CASSSRTGGTGKLFF. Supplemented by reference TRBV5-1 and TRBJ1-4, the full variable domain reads KAGVTQTPRYLIKTRGQQVTLSCSPISGHRSVSWYQQTPGQGLQFLFEYFSETQRNKGNFPGRFSGRQFSNSRSEMNVSTLELGDSALYLCASSSRTGGTGKLFFGSGTQLSVL.

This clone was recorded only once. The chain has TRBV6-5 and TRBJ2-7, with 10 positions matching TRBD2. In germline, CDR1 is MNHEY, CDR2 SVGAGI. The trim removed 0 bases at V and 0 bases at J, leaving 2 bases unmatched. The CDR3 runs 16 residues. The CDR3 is CASSYSSGGSSYEQYF. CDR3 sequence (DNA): TGTGCCAGCAGTTACTCTAGCGGGGGGTCCTCCTACGAGCAGTACTTC.

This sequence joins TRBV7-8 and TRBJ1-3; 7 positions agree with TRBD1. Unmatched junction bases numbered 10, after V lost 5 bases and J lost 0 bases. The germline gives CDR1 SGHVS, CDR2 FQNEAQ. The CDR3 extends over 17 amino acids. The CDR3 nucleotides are TGTGCCAGCAGCCTCTTCGGACAGGCAAACTCTGGAAACACCATATATTTT. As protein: CASSLFGQANSGNTIYF.

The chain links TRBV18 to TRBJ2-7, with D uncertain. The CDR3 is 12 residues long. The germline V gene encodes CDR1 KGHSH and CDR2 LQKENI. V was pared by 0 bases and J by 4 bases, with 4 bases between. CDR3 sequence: CASSPPSYEQYF. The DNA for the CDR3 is TGTGCCAGCTCACCACCTAGTTACGAGCAGTACTTC.

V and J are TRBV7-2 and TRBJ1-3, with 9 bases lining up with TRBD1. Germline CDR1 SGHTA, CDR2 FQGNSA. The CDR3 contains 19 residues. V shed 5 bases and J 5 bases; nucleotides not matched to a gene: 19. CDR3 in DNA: TGTGCCAGCAGCCCTGACACAACTTCACCGGGACAGGGCCGAAACACCATATATTTT. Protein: CASSPDTTSPGQGRNTIYF.

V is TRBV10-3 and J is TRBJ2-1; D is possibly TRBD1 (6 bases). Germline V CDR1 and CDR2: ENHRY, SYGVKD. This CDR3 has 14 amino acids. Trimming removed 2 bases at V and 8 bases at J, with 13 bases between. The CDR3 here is CAISELQGRDEQFF. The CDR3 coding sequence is TGTGCCATCAGTGAGCTACAGGGCCGGGATGAGCAGTTCTTC.

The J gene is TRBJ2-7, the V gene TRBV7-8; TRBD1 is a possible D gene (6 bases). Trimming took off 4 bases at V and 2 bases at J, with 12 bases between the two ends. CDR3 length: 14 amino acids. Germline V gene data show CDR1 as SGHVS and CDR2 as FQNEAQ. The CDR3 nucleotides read TGTGCCAGCAGCTCAACAGGGCAGGCCTACGAGCAGTACTTC. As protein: CASSSTGQAYEQYF.

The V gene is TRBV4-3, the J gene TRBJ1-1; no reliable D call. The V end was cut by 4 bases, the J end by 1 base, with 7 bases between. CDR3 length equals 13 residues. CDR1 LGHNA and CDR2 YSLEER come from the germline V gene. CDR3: CASSLGWNTEAFF. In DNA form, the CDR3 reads TGCGCCAGCAGCCTAGGGTGGAACACTGAAGCTTTCTTT.

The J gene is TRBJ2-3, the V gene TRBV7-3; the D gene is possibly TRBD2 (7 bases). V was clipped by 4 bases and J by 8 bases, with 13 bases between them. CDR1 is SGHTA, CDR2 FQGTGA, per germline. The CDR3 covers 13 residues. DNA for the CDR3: TGTGCCAGCAGCTCGTACAGGGAGGGTACGCAGTATTTT. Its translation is CASSSYREGTQYF.

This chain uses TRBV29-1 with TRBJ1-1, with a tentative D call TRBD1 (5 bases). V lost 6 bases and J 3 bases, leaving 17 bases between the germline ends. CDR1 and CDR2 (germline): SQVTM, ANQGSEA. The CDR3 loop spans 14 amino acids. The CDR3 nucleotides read TGCAGCGTGAAAAAGGGAGGGGATGACACTGAAGCTTTCTTT. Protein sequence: CSVKKGGDDTEAFF.

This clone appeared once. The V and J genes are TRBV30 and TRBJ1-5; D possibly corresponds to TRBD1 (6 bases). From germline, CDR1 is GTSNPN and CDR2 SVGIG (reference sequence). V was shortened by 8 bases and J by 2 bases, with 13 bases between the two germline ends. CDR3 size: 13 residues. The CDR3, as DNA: TGTGCCGCGACCGGGGGCGGCAATCAGCCCCAGCATTTT. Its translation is CAATGGGNQPQHF.

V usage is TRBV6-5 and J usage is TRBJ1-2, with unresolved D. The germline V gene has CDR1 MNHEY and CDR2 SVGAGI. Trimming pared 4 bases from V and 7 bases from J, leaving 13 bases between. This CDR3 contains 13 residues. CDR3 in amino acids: CASSFGVRSGYTF. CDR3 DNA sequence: TGTGCCAGCAGTTTTGGTGTTCGCAGTGGCTACACCTTC.

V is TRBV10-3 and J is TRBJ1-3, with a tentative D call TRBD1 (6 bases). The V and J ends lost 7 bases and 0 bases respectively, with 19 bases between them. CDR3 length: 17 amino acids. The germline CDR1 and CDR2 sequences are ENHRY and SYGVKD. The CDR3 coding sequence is TGTGCCATCACACTTGGGGGAGGGACACCCTCTGGAAACACCATATATTTT. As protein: CAITLGGGTPSGNTIYF.